The sample holds a few counts of the clone carrying this T cell receptor (beta chain). Its antigen is currently unknown. These data originate in a study of T cell responses to AZD1222 COVID-19 vaccine. Study results and caveats: The CD4 TCRs associated with vaccination extended across spike and predominated at 160-218 and 743-854. As reported, nearly half of all spike-specific TCRs target variant regions that are unmutated. At study baseline, merely five or six AZD1222 recipients were seropositive.

The CDR3 has 15 residues. Germline V gene data show CDR1 as MDHEN and CDR2 as SYDVKM. Trimming removed 1 base at V and 1 base at J, with 10 bases between. Measured with immunoSEQ multiplex PCR; TCRdb has only the in-frame clones, and not every one. The table records 82,000 or so clones, 85% to 95% of them present only once. Material: peripheral blood, obtained on day 0 of AZD1222 vaccination. The clonotype comes from an adult in good health. The chain links TRBV28 to TRBJ1-2; D unresolved. CDR3 region: CASSLLPGINYGYTF. CDR3 nucleotides: TGTGCCAGCAGTTTATTGCCGGGGATTAACTATGGCTACACCTTC.